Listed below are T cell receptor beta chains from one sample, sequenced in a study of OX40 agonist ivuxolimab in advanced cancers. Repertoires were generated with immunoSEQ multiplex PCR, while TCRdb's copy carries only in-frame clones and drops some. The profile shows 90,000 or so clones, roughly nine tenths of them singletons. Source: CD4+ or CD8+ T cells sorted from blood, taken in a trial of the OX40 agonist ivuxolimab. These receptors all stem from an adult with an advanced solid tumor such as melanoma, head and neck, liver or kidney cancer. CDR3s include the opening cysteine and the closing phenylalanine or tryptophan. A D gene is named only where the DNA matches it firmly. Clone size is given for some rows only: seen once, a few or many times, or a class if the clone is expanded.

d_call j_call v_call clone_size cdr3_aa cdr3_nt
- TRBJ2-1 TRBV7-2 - CASSLGPRDYNEQFF TGTGCCAGCAGCCTAGGGCCTCGGGACTACAATGAGCAGTTCTTC
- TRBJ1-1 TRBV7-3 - CASSLTFDRLSNTEAFF TGTGCCAGCAGCTTAACGTTCGACCGACTTTCGAACACTGAAGCTTTCTTT
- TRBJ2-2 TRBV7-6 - CASSLFGPGTGELFF TGTGCCAGCAGCTTATTCGGCCCCGGCACCGGGGAGCTGTTTTTT
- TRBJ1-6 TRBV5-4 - CASSLGALFSPLHF TGTGCCAGCAGCTTGGGGGCCCTATTCTCACCCCTCCACTTT
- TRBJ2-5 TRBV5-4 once CASSLRSEETQYF TGTGCCAGCAGCTTGCGCTCGGAAGAGACCCAGTACTTC
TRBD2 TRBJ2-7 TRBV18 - CASSTGGAYEQYF TGTGCCAGCTCAACGGGGGGGGCTTACGAGCAGTACTTC
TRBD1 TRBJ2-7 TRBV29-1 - CSVERGQGAGEQYF TGCAGCGTTGAGAGGGGACAGGGGGCGGGTGAGCAGTACTTC
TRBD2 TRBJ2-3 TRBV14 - CASSQGGAGRTDTQYF TGTGCCAGCAGCCAAGGGGGAGCGGGAAGGACAGATACGCAGTATTTT
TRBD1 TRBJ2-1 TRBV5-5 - CASSSYTRTGRNEQFF TGTGCCAGCAGCTCTTATACTCGGACAGGGAGGAATGAGCAGTTCTTC
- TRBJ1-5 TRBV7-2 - CASSLMLGPQHF TGTGCCAGCAGCTTAATGTTGGGGCCCCAGCATTTT
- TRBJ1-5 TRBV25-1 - CASSLGGSYNQPQHF TGTGCCAGCAGTTTGGGGGGCAGCTACAATCAGCCCCAGCATTTT
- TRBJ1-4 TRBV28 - CASSPQGSNEKLFF TGTGCCAGCAGTCCCCAAGGGTCTAATGAAAAACTGTTTTTT
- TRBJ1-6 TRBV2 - CASRLKVWDSPLHF TGTGCCAGCAGGTTGAAGGTGTGGGATTCACCCCTCCACTTT
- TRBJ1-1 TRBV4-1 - CASSQGRGRMKSDTEAFF TGCGCCAGCAGCCAAGGTCGGGGGCGCATGAAGTCCGACACTGAAGCTTTCTTT
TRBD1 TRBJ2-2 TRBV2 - CASSKDRLNTGELFF TGTGCCAGCAGTAAGGACAGGTTGAACACCGGGGAGCTGTTTTTT
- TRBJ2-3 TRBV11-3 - CASSLGIASSTDTQYF TGTGCCAGCAGCTTAGGGATAGCGTCTAGCACAGATACGCAGTATTTT
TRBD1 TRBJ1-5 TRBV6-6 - CASSYSKQGNQPQHF TGTGCCAGCAGTTACTCTAAACAGGGGAATCAGCCCCAGCATTTT
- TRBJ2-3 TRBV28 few CASRGRGAWATDTQYF TGTGCCAGCAGGGGGAGGGGGGCTTGGGCCACAGATACGCAGTATTTT
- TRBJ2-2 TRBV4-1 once CASSQGPGEATGELFF TGCGCCAGCAGCCAAGGCCCAGGGGAGGCCACCGGGGAGCTGTTTTTT
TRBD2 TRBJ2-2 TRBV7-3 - CASSARLAGNTGELFF TGTGCCAGCAGCGCCAGACTAGCGGGCAACACCGGGGAGCTGTTTTTT
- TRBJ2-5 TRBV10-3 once CATGAEGRIRKWETQYF TGTGCCACGGGGGCGGAGGGCCGTATTCGTAAGTGGGAGACCCAGTACTTC
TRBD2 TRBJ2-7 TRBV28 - CASGLAGGSYEQYF TGTGCCAGCGGACTAGCGGGAGGCTCCTACGAGCAGTACTTC
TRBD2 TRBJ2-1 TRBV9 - CASSTRTSGAYNEQFF TGTGCCAGCAGCACCCGGACTAGCGGAGCCTACAATGAGCAGTTCTTC
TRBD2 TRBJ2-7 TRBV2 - CASSGKGFGTSGTYEQYF TGTGCCAGCAGTGGTAAGGGTTTCGGGACTAGCGGGACCTACGAGCAGTACTTC
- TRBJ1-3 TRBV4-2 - CASSLKTGNTIYF TGTGCCAGCAGCCTAAAAACTGGAAACACCATATATTTT
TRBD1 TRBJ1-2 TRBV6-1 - CASGGTVYGYTF TGTGCCAGCGGGGGGACAGTCTATGGCTACACCTTC
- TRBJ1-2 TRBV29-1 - CSVARNGGYTF TGCAGCGTTGCCAGGAACGGTGGCTACACCTTC
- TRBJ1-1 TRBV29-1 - CSVGWGMNTEAFF TGCAGCGTCGGGTGGGGGATGAACACTGAAGCTTTCTTT
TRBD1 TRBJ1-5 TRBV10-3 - CAISEGGQGNQPQHF TGTGCCATCAGTGAAGGGGGACAGGGCAATCAGCCCCAGCATTTT
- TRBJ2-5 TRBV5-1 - CASSLVIGETQYF TGCGCCAGCAGCTTGGTTATTGGGGAGACCCAGTACTTC
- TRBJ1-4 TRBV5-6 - CASSGTDNDREKLFF TGTGCCAGCAGCGGGACGGACAACGATCGGGAAAAACTGTTTTTT
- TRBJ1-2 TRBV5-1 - CASSLPTGQGGYTF TGCGCCAGCAGTCTCCCCACAGGCCAGGGTGGCTACACCTTC
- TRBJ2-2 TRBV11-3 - CASSPPRKAGELFF TGTGCCAGCAGCCCCCCTAGAAAGGCCGGGGAGCTGTTTTTT
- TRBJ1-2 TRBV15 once CATSRDTGGNGYTF TGTGCCACCAGCAGAGATACCGGGGGCAATGGCTACACCTTC
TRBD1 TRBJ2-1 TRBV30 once CAWSHRTGHNEQFF TGTGCCTGGAGTCACCGGACAGGGCACAATGAGCAGTTCTTC
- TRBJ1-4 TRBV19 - CASSRGRRTTNEKLFF TGTGCCAGTAGTAGAGGGAGGAGAACAACTAATGAAAAACTGTTTTTT
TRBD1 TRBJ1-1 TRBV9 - CASSDPGGTEAFF TGTGCCAGCAGCGACCCAGGGGGCACTGAAGCTTTCTTT
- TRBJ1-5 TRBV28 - CASSPAEGGYENNQPQHF TGTGCCAGCAGCCCCGCGGAGGGAGGGTATGAAAACAATCAGCCCCAGCATTTT
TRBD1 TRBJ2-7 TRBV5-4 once CASSPGTVSHEQYF TGTGCCAGCAGCCCTGGGACAGTTTCCCACGAGCAGTACTTC
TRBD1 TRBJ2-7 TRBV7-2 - CASSLDRDTYEQYF TGTGCCAGCAGCTTGGACAGGGACACCTACGAGCAGTACTTC
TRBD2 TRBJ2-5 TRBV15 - CATSRDGTSGKETQYF TGTGCCACCAGCAGAGATGGGACTAGCGGGAAAGAGACCCAGTACTTC
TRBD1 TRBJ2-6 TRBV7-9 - CASSFPQGARTSGANVLTF TGTGCCAGCAGCTTTCCGCAGGGGGCGCGAACCTCTGGGGCCAACGTCCTGACTTTC
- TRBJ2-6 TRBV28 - CASRPGGPGANVLTF TGTGCCAGCAGACCTGGGGGCCCTGGGGCCAACGTCCTGACTTTC
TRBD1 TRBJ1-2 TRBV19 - CASKPPTGVGYGYTF TGTGCCAGTAAACCCCCGACAGGGGTAGGCTATGGCTACACCTTC
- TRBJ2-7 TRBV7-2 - CASSFDTHPSSEQYF TGTGCCAGCAGCTTTGATACACACCCCTCCTCCGAGCAGTACTTC
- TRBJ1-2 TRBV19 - CASSSQGTKINYGYTF TGTGCCAGTAGTAGTCAGGGGACGAAGATAAACTATGGCTACACCTTC
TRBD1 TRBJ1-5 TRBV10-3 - CAISGGQGAGQPQHF TGTGCCATCAGTGGGGGACAGGGGGCAGGACAGCCCCAGCATTTT
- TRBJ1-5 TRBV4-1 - CASSQGEGRGNQPQHF TGCGCCAGCAGCCAAGGGGAGGGACGCGGCAATCAGCCCCAGCATTTT